Below, 25 T cell receptor beta chains from the same sample are listed, as sequenced in a study of blood T cell repertoires in COVID-19. This table comes from immunoSEQ multiplex PCR, and its TCRdb copy is limited to in-frame clones, with some not included. The sample contains about 150,000 clones, around 91% of which appear only once. The material sequenced was peripheral blood. The source is a woman aged 55-70 years with active COVID-19.

The chain combines TRBV7-3 with TRBJ2-1, with 10 bases identical to TRBD1. In germline, CDR1 is SGHTA, CDR2 FQGTGA. The CDR3 spans 15 residues. V lost 4 bases, J lost 7 bases, and 7 bases stayed unmatched. In nucleotides, the CDR3 is TGTGCCAGCAGCTCCAGACAGGGGGCGCGAAATGAGCAGTTCTTC. It encodes CASSSRQGARNEQFF. The whole variable domain, filled in from reference TRBV7-3 and TRBJ2-1, reads GAGVSQTPSNKVTEKGKYVELRCDPISGHTALYWYRQSLGQGPEFLIYFQGTGAADDSGLPNDRFFAVRPEGSVSTLKIQRTERGDSAVYLCASSSRQGARNEQFFGPGTRLTVL.

The gene calls are TRBV3-1 (or the pseudogene TRBV3-2) and TRBJ1-4; the match to TRBD1 covers 7 bases. Germline CDR1 reads LGHDT; CDR2 reads YNNKEL (reference sequence). V lost 6 bases, J lost 3 bases, and 4 bases stayed unmatched. This CDR3 contains 14 residues. In nucleotides, the CDR3 is TGTGCCAGCAGAAGACAGGGATCTAATGAAAAACTGTTTTTT. This translates into CASRRQGSNEKLFF.

The table lists this clone with a count of one. V gene TRBV7-8 combines with J gene TRBJ2-3, with TRBD2 as a possible D gene (7 bases). CDR3 size: 17 residues. Germline CDR1 is SGHVS and CDR2 is FQNEAQ. V gave up 1 base and J gave up 1 base, with 15 bases separating them. CDR3 nucleotides: TGTGCCAGCAGCTTAGATACTAGGGGGGGCGGCACAGATACGCAGTATTTT. Translated: CASSLDTRGGGTDTQYF.

The chain combines TRBV4-2 with TRBJ2-5; 11 bases map to TRBD2. The length of the CDR3 is 17 residues. Germline CDR1 reads LGHNA; CDR2 reads YNFKEQ. Germline trimming cut 0 bases from V and 2 bases from J; bases unmatched to any gene: 5. CDR3 residues: CASSQDIAGGGQETQYF. CDR3 DNA sequence: TGTGCCAGCAGCCAAGATATAGCGGGAGGGGGACAAGAGACCCAGTACTTC.

The rearrangement uses TRBV18 and TRBJ2-3; 8 bases agree with TRBD2. The CDR3 sequence is 14 residues long. The junction had 4 bases not matched to a gene; V was cut back by 4 bases and J by 4 bases. From germline, CDR1 is KGHSH and CDR2 LQKENI. The CDR3 protein is CASSQQAGADTQYF. The CDR3 DNA sequence: TGTGCCAGCTCACAACAAGCGGGGGCAGATACGCAGTATTTT.

This clone has a single count. The chain recombines TRBV6-5 with TRBJ2-2; 7 bases line up with TRBD1. CDR1 is MNHEY and CDR2 is SVGAGI in the germline V gene. This CDR3 has 15 amino acids. V trimming: 6 bases; J trimming: 2 bases; junction bases outside the gene matches: 6. CDR3 bases: TGTGCCAGCAGCCAGAGACAGGGTAACACCGGGGAGCTGTTTTTT. Its translation: CASSQRQGNTGELFF.

This clone showed up just once. The CDR3 DNA reads TGTGCCAGCAGTCCCCCGGGGGGACTAGCGGGAGTTTTAGCCTACAATGAGCAGTTCTTC. Protein sequence: CASSPPGGLAGVLAYNEQFF. The gene calls are TRBV28 and TRBJ2-1; 14 bases are shared with TRBD2. The CDR3 consists of 20 residues. With V trimmed by 5 bases and J by 2 bases, 14 bases remained unmatched. The germline V gene encodes CDR1 MDHEN and CDR2 SYDVKM.

The chain has TRBV6-5 and TRBJ1-4, with a possible D match to TRBD1 (6 bases). The CDR3 extends over 11 amino acids. Germline assignment: CDR1 MNHEY and CDR2 SVGAGI. V shed 11 bases and J shed 2 bases, with 6 bases lying between them. CDR3 region: CAGGTNEKLFF. In DNA form, the CDR3 reads TGTGCCGGGGGCACTAATGAAAAACTGTTTTTT.

The CDR3 coding sequence is TGTGCCAGCTCACAGGGACAGGGGAACACTGAAGCTTTCTTT. Residues: CASSQGQGNTEAFF. The chain recombines TRBV18 with TRBJ1-1; 9 bases are shared with TRBD1. This CDR3 has 14 residues. Germline assignment: CDR1 KGHSH and CDR2 LQKENI. J was trimmed by 1 base and V by 4 bases; bases with no gene match: 1.

The chain joins TRBV24-1 to TRBJ2-5; 8 bases are a match to TRBD1. CDR1 and CDR2 from the germline V gene are KGHDR and SFDVKD. The CDR3 loop spans 13 amino acids. V shed 4 bases and J 7 bases; nucleotides not matched to a gene: 4. CDR3 amino acids: CATSDRGLGTQYF. The CDR3 DNA reads as TGTGCCACCAGTGACAGGGGGCTGGGGACCCAGTACTTC.

The chain uses TRBV20-1 and TRBJ1-1, with D hard to call. The CDR3 contains 11 residues. Per germline, CDR1 DFQATT and CDR2 SNEGSKA (reference sequence). CDR3 in DNA: TGCAGCTGTAGGAGGGACACTGAAGCTTTCTTT. Its protein is CSCRRDTEAFF.

The chain is built from TRBV3-1 (or the pseudogene TRBV3-2) and TRBJ2-1, with TRBD2 matching 7 bases. With 8 bases clipped from V and 9 bases from J, the junction kept 1 base outside the gene matches. This CDR3 is 10 amino acids long. In germline, CDR1 is LGHDT, CDR2 YNNKEL (reference sequence). DNA for the CDR3: TGTGCCAGCGGGGGGGTTGAGCAGTTCTTC. Protein: CASGGVEQFF.

The chain joins TRBV7-9 to TRBJ2-1, with 7 bases identical to TRBD2. V trimming: 5 bases; J trimming: 1 base; junction bases outside the gene matches: 5. The germline gives CDR1 SEHNR, CDR2 FQNEAQ (reference sequence). The CDR3 covers 15 residues. The CDR3 bases are TGTGCCAGCAGCCGACTAGCCGGGTCCTACAATGAGCAGTTCTTC. Its translation: CASSRLAGSYNEQFF. The entire variable domain, with the rest obtained from reference TRBV7-9 and TRBJ2-1, is as follows: DTGVSQNPRHKITKRGQNVTFRCDPISEHNRLYWYRQTLGQGPEFLTYFQNEAQLEKSRLLSDRFSAERPKGSFSTLEIQRTEQGDSAMYLCASSRLAGSYNEQFFGPGTRLTVL.

The rearrangement links TRBV28 to TRBJ1-3, with TRBD1 matching 11 bases. This CDR3 comprises 15 residues. The germline gives CDR1 MDHEN, CDR2 SYDVKM. V lost 6 bases to trimming and J lost 4 bases; unmatched junction nucleotides: 5. CDR3 DNA: TGTGCCAGCAGGACCGGGACAGGGGGAGGAAACACCATATATTTT. The encoded protein is CASRTGTGGGNTIYF.

The count of this clone is one. V usage is TRBV4-2 and J usage is TRBJ2-5; possible D gene TRBD2, 5 bases. This CDR3 has 14 residues. Deletions cut 0 bases from V and 5 bases from J, with 10 bases between. Germline-derived CDR1 and CDR2 are LGHNA and YNFKEQ. The CDR3 loop is CASSQDQRRETQYF. The CDR3 coding sequence is TGTGCCAGCAGCCAAGATCAGCGGCGGGAGACCCAGTACTTC.

The chain uses TRBV28 and TRBJ2-3; 15 bases are shared with TRBD2. The CDR3 has 16 amino acids. Germline-derived CDR1 and CDR2 are MDHEN and SYDVKM. The V gene end was trimmed by 2 bases and the J gene end by 6 bases; junction bases not matched to a gene: 3. The CDR3 bases are TGTGCCAGCAGTTTACTCGGACTAGCGGGAGGGGATACGCAGTATTTT. Amino acids: CASSLLGLAGGDTQYF.

This chain connects TRBV12-3 or TRBV12-4 to TRBJ2-3; D is unresolved. The V and J ends lost 6 bases and 1 base respectively, with 8 bases between them. CDR3 length: 13 amino acids. CDR3: CASSPIRTDTQYF. As DNA, the CDR3 is TGTGCCAGCAGCCCCATCCGCACAGATACGCAGTATTTT.

This chain uses TRBV7-8 with TRBJ2-3; TRBD1 matches at 7 bases. With 2 bases clipped from V and 2 bases from J, the junction kept 13 bases outside the gene matches. Germline V gene sequence: CDR1 SGHVS, CDR2 FQNEAQ. The CDR3 runs to 18 residues. The CDR3 bases are TGTGCCAGCAGCTTAAGGGCCGCCCGGGACAGCCTCACAGATACGCAGTATTTT. The encoded protein is CASSLRAARDSLTDTQYF.

V usage is TRBV5-1 and J usage is TRBJ1-2, with TRBD1 matching 10 bases. The CDR3 contains 15 residues. Trimming took 4 bases from V and 6 from J; bases not matched to a gene: 9. Germline V gene data show CDR1 as SGHRS and CDR2 as YFSETQ. This CDR3 reads CASSLGQGPSDGYTF. The CDR3 nucleotides read TGCGCCAGCAGCCTGGGACAGGGGCCATCCGATGGCTACACCTTC.

This clone has a single count. V usage is TRBV30 and J usage is TRBJ2-2, with D maybe TRBD2 (6 bases). With 3 bases removed from V and 12 bases from J, the gap between germline ends came to 23 bases. This CDR3 region has 15 residues. The germline CDR1 and CDR2 sequences are GTSNPN and SVGIG (reference sequence). The CDR3 nucleotides are TGTGCCTGGAGCCCCAAAAAGGTGGGAGGCCTCAAGCTGTTTTTT. Its translation is CAWSPKKVGGLKLFF.

The rearrangement joins TRBV28 to TRBJ2-7, with 8 nucleotides matching TRBD2. Trimming removed 6 bases from V and 5 bases from J; junction bases left unmatched: 3. Germline values: CDR1 MDHEN, CDR2 SYDVKM. This CDR3 region has 12 residues. In nucleotides, the CDR3 is TGTGCCAGCAGGAGCGGGAGTAACGAGCAGTACTTC. This encodes CASRSGSNEQYF.

This clone was observed a single time. The CDR3, as DNA: TGTGCCAGCACCCCAGGGGCAGAGCAGTTCTTC. The encoded protein is CASTPGAEQFF. This chain uses TRBV2 with TRBJ2-1, with a weak D call TRBD1 (6 bases). The CDR3 loop spans 11 amino acids. V gave up 7 bases and J gave up 10 bases, with 11 bases separating them. CDR1 is SNHLY and CDR2 is FYNNEI in the germline V gene.

The chain recombines TRBV6-6 with TRBJ1-2; D is perhaps TRBD1 (6 bases). V was trimmed by 6 bases and J by 5 bases, leaving 19 bases between them. CDR1 is MNHNY and CDR2 is SVGAGI in the germline V gene (reference sequence). There are 15 residues in the CDR3. The CDR3 bases are TGTGCCAGCAGCCCCTCCGGACAGAGAAATTATGGCTACACCTTC. Protein sequence: CASSPSGQRNYGYTF.

The chain combines TRBV11-2 with TRBJ2-1; D perhaps matches TRBD1 (8 bases). V was trimmed by 6 bases and J by 6 bases, leaving 21 bases between them. The CDR3 runs 16 residues. Germline-derived CDR1 and CDR2 are SGHAT and FQNNGV. The chain's CDR3 is CASRAQGAGVGNEQFF. The DNA for the CDR3 is TGTGCCAGCAGAGCCCAGGGGGCGGGAGTGGGCAATGAGCAGTTCTTC.

The rearrangement joins TRBV4-2 to TRBJ1-4; TRBD1 aligns across 8 bases. The CDR3 spans 15 residues. Looked up from germline, CDR1 is LGHNA and CDR2 is YNFKEQ. V lost 0 bases to trimming and J lost 6 bases; unmatched junction nucleotides: 3. The CDR3: CASSQDQGADEKLFF. CDR3 DNA: TGTGCCAGCAGCCAAGATCAGGGGGCAGATGAAAAACTGTTTTTT.